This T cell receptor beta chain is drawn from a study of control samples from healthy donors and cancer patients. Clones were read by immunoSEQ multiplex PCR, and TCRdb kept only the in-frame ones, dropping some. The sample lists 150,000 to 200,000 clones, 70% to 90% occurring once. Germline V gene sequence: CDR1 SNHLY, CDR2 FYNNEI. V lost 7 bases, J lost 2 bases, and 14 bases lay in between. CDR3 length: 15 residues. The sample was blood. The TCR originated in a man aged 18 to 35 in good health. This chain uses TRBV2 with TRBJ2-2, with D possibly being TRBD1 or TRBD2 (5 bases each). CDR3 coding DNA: TGTGCCAGCAACTCAAAAGGGACCAACACCGGGGAGCTGTTTTTT. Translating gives CASNSKGTNTGELFF.